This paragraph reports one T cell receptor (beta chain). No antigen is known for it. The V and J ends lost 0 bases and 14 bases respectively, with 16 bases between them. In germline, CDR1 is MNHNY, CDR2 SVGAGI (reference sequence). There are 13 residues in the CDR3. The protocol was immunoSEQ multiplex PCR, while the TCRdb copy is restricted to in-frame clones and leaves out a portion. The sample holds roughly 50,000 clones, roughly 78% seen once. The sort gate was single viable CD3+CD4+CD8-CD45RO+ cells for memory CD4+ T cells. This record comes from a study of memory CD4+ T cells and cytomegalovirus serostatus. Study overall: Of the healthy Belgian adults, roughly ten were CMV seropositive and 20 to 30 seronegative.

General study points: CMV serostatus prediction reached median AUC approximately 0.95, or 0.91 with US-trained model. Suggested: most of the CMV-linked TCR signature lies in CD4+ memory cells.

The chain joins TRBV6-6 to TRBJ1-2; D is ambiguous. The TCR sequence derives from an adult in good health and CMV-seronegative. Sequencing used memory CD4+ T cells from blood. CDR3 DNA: TGTGCCAGCAGTTACTCCGGGTCCTCTTGGTATACCTTC. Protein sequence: CASSYSGSSWYTF.